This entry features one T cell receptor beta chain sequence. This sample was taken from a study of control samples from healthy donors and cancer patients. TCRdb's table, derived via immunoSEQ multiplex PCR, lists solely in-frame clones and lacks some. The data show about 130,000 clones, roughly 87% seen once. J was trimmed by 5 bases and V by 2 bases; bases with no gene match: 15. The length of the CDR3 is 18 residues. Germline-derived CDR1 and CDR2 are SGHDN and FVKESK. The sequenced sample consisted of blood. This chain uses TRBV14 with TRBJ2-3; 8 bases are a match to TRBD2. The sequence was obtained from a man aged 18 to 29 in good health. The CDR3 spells CASSQKIGSGIGRDTQYF. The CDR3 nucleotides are TGTGCCAGCAGCCAAAAGATCGGTAGCGGGATAGGTAGAGATACGCAGTATTTT.